The 16 T cell receptor beta chains presented below share a single source sample, sequenced in a study of post-analysis software for immune sequencing data (dated by TCRdb to 2015 to 2017). Receptor libraries were prepared by PCR. TCRdb lists the instrument as Illumina HiSeq 2500. To reduce PCR and sequencing biases, unique molecular identifiers were built into the TCR beta cDNA libraries. The public reads were quality trimmed at Q25 with fastp and then assembled into clones with MiXCR by TCRdb, keeping productive beta chains. Every distinct CDR3 protein forms one entry, paired with its most common genes and DNA. Across this sample there are hundreds of thousands of distinct CDR3 sequences, with roughly three fifths seen only once. About 10% of the sample is held by the ten biggest clonotypes. Summary of the overall study and its limitations: Roughly 5 TRBV segments, including TRBV5-6, TRBV5-1 and TRBV20-1, were significantly more frequent in patients than controls.

Antigen specificity for these receptors is unknown. Sequencing was carried out using blood. These TCRs come from a girl aged 2 to 9 with multiple sclerosis.

The rearrangement uses TRBV20-1 and TRBJ1-1, with TRBD1 matching over 7 bases. Trimming at V came to 1 base and at J to 5 bases, leaving 10 bases not matched to a gene. The CDR3 extends over 15 amino acids. In germline, CDR1 is DFQATT, CDR2 SNEGSKA (reference sequence). The CDR3 region has the DNA TGCAGTGCTAGAGCCAGCCCGGGACAGCTTACTGAAGCTTTCTTT. Its protein product is CSARASPGQLTEAFF.

This clonotype came up many times. CDR3 sequence reads: CASSFRENYGYTF. CDR3 nucleotides: TGTGCCAGCAGCTTCCGGGAAAACTATGGCTACACCTTC. The chain uses TRBV27 and TRBJ1-2; D not resolved. This CDR3 is built from 13 residues. V lost 6 bases and J lost 2, with 10 bases in between. The germline V gene has CDR1 MNHEY and CDR2 SMNVEV (reference sequence).

The chain links TRBV20-1 to TRBJ2-1, with TRBD2 identical over 15 bases. Germline CDR1 reads DFQATT; CDR2 reads SNEGSKA (reference sequence). This CDR3 spans 15 amino acids. Unmatched junction bases numbered 7, after V lost 5 bases and J lost 8 bases. The CDR3 protein is CSAGTGTSGRHEQFF. The CDR3 DNA sequence: TGCAGTGCTGGAACCGGGACTAGCGGGAGGCATGAGCAGTTCTTC.

This clonotype was picked up a small number of times. The chain carries TRBV5-1 and TRBJ2-7; D unclear. V was shortened by 2 bases and J by 0 bases, with 9 bases between the two germline ends. This CDR3 is built from 14 residues. CDR1 and CDR2 from the germline V gene are SGHRS and YFSETQ. In nucleotides, the CDR3 is TGCGCCAGCAGCTTCCAGACGGGCTCCTACGAGCAGTACTTC. This sequence encodes CASSFQTGSYEQYF. Drawing the rest from reference TRBV5-1 and TRBJ2-7, the complete variable domain is KAGVTQTPRYLIKTRGQQVTLSCSPISGHRSVSWYQQTPGQGLQFLFEYFSETQRNKGNFPGRFSGRQFSNSRSEMNVSTLELGDSALYLCASSFQTGSYEQYFGPGTRLTVT.

This clonotype was observed a single time. This chain uses TRBV7-8 with TRBJ2-1, with a weak D call TRBD1 (6 bases). The V gene's germline CDR1 is SGHVS and CDR2 FQNEAQ. Trimming took 0 bases from V and 8 from J, leaving 14 bases between them. This CDR3 contains 15 residues. CDR3 in DNA: TGTGCCAGCAGCTTAGCCTCGCAGGGGTTGGATGAGCAGTTCTTC. This gives the protein CASSLASQGLDEQFF.

The chain is built from TRBV6-2 or TRBV6-3 and TRBJ2-3, with 11 positions matching TRBD2. Germline assignment: CDR1 MNHEY and CDR2 SVGEGT. The CDR3 has 17 amino acids. With V trimmed by 8 bases and J by 5 bases, 15 bases remained unmatched. CDR3 residues: CASVSLVGGTSGDTQYF. In DNA, the CDR3 is TGTGCCAGCGTTTCCCTCGTTGGTGGGACTAGCGGAGATACGCAGTATTTT.

This rearrangement joins TRBV4-3 to TRBJ2-1, with TRBD2 matching 8 bases. Per germline, CDR1 LGHNA and CDR2 YSLEER. The CDR3 loop spans 15 amino acids. The ends lost 0 bases at V and 7 bases at J; junction bases unmatched: 5. The CDR3 nucleotides are TGCGCCAGCAGCCAAGATCCGGGGGGGCGGAATGAGCAGTTCTTC. It encodes CASSQDPGGRNEQFF.

The rearrangement uses TRBV7-3 and TRBJ2-1; D might be TRBD1 (6 bases). Trimming left V 4 bases short and J 3 bases short, with 16 bases between. The CDR3 sequence is 16 residues long. The germline CDR1 and CDR2 sequences are SGHTA and FQGTGA. The CDR3: CASSYGQPTNYNEQFF. The CDR3 DNA reads as TGTGCCAGCAGCTATGGACAGCCAACGAACTACAATGAGCAGTTCTTC.

This chain joins TRBV12-3 or TRBV12-4 and TRBJ2-4, with TRBD2 matching over 7 bases. Trimming removed 6 bases from V and 13 bases from J; junction bases left unmatched: 15. This CDR3 contains 14 residues. DNA for the CDR3: TGTGCCAGCAGCTCGGGACTAAGTATCAGAGAGCAGTACTTC. Translating gives CASSSGLSIREQYF.

The V call is TRBV6-1, the J call TRBJ2-1, with 9 bases identical to TRBD1. The V and J ends lost 7 bases and 7 bases, in that order; junction bases with no gene match: 29. The CDR3 extends over 21 amino acids. Per the germline V gene, CDR1 is MNHNS and CDR2 is SASEGT. In DNA form, the CDR3 reads TGTGCCAGCATCTTAAGAGGCCCCGGGACAGGGTCCCGTAGTTTCCAGAATGAGCAGTTCTTC. It is translated as CASILRGPGTGSRSFQNEQFF.

The chain carries TRBV20-1 and TRBJ2-3; a possible D gene is TRBD2 (6 bases). With 2 bases removed from V and 6 bases from J, the gap between germline ends came to 12 bases. This CDR3 is built from 13 residues. Looked up from germline, CDR1 is DFQATT and CDR2 is SNEGSKA (reference sequence). CDR3 sequence (DNA): TGCAGTGCTAGAAGGGAGGCCGCCGATACGCAGTATTTT. It is translated as CSARREAADTQYF.

The V call is TRBV29-1, the J call TRBJ2-7; no firm D call. V shed 1 base and J shed 5 bases, with 6 bases lying between them. The germline CDR1 and CDR2 sequences are SQVTM and ANQGSEA. This CDR3 has 11 amino acids. CDR3 coding DNA: TGCAGCGTTGAAGGAGGCCACGAGCAGTACTTC. Translation gives CSVEGGHEQYF.

The chain employs TRBV6-1 and TRBJ1-5; D may be TRBD1 (5 bases). Per germline, CDR1 MNHNS and CDR2 SASEGT. The CDR3 runs 19 residues. Between the trimmed V and J ends, which lost 11 bases and 1 base, there was a span of 30 bases. CDR3 amino acids: CAHPSRNFYRTPSNQPQHF. CDR3 bases: TGTGCCCACCCCAGCCGGAACTTCTACAGGACCCCGAGCAATCAGCCCCAGCATTTT.

The rearrangement links TRBV29-1 to TRBJ2-5; 9 bases match TRBD1. The V gene's germline CDR1 is SQVTM and CDR2 ANQGSEA. Unmatched junction bases numbered 6, after V lost 8 bases and J lost 2 bases. The length of the CDR3 is 13 residues. This chain's CDR3 is CSNRGRGQETQYF. The CDR3 nucleotides are TGCAGCAACAGGGGGCGCGGTCAAGAGACCCAGTACTTC.

The J gene is TRBJ2-4, the V gene TRBV28, with TRBD2 matching 14 bases. The CDR3 covers 15 residues. Germline CDR1 MDHEN, CDR2 SYDVKM. Germline trimming cut 7 bases from V and 13 bases from J; bases unmatched to any gene: 12. The CDR3 region is CASKEGLAGARTQYF. The CDR3 region has the DNA TGTGCCAGCAAAGAGGGACTAGCGGGAGCGAGGACGCAGTACTTC.

Only a few counts were recorded for this clonotype. V usage is TRBV5-1 and J usage is TRBJ2-7, with 7 bases that match TRBD2. V gave up 1 base and J gave up 2 bases; unmatched junction bases: 12. The CDR3 spans 17 residues. Germline values: CDR1 SGHRS, CDR2 YFSETQ. CDR3 sequence (DNA): TGCGCCAGCAGCTTGAGGGCCGGGGAGCGGGAACCCTACGAGCAGTACTTC. This gives the protein CASSLRAGEREPYEQYF.